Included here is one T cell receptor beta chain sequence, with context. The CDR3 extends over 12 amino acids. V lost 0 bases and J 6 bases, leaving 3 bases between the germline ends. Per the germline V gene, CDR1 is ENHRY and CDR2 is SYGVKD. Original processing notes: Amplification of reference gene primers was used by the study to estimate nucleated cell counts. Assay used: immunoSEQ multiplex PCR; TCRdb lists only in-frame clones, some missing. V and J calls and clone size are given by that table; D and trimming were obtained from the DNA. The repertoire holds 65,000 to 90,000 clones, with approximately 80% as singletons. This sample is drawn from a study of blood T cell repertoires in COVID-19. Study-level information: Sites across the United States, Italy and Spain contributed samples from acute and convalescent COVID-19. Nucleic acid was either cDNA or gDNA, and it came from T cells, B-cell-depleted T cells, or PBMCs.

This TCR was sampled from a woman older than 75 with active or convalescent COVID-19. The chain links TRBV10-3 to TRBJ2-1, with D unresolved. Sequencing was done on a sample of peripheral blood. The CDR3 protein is CAISESANEQFF. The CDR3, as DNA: TGTGCCATCAGTGAGTCGGCCAATGAGCAGTTCTTC.